These 2 T cell receptor beta chains share one sample of origin, sequenced in a study of long-term antiretroviral therapy in people with HIV. An immunoSEQ assay, version v3.0, was performed at survey level. The table came from immunoSEQ multiplex PCR; TCRdb's copy has only in-frame clones and leaves some out. The table records tens of thousands of clones, 85% to 90% of them present only once. Material: unsorted PBMCs, obtained 4.8 years after starting antiretroviral therapy. Source of these receptors: a man in his forties with HIV.

J is TRBJ2-7 and V is TRBV28; 7 bases agree with TRBD2. This CDR3 region has 14 residues. Germline CDR1 is MDHEN and CDR2 is SYDVKM. The J segment lost 6 bases and the V segment lost 3 bases, leaving 8 bases of the junction unmatched. The CDR3 nucleotides read TGTGCCAGCAGTTTTCATTTGCCGGGAGGCGAGCAGTACTTC. Encoded protein: CASSFHLPGGEQYF.

The V call is TRBV14, the J call TRBJ1-2; D possibly corresponds to TRBD1 (6 bases). Deletions cut 4 bases from V and 7 bases from J, with 16 bases between. The CDR3 covers 14 residues. CDR1 and CDR2 (germline): SGHDN, FVKESK. For the CDR3, the DNA is TGTGCCAGCAGCCCGACGGGGGGCAGAGTTGGCTACACCTTC. It translates to CASSPTGGRVGYTF.